The present T cell receptor beta chain was sequenced within a study of blood T cells in healthy people across ages (dated by TCRdb to 2014 to 2015). About the investigation overall: In model experiments, template switching captured about one uniquely barcoded TCR beta cDNA molecule for every two T cells. Age-related changes in TCR beta repertoire diversity were measured in the study by deep sequencing normalized with unique cDNA molecular identifiers. The donors were divided into four age groups: young (average around 16 years), middle-aged (approximately 39), aged (approximately 62) and long-lived (approximately 74). To avoid experimental bias, donors of different ages were randomly spread across the sequencing lanes. The study analyzed two additional independent replicas of 1 million unique cDNA reads from the same blood draw for two donors, one aged 18 to 30 and one aged 80 or older.

As concerns this clonotype: There is no known antigen for this receptor. No base quality information exists; no much larger clone differs at one position.

Library generation was performed with 5' RACE. For sequencing, an Illumina HiSeq 2500 was employed. The second PCR ran for about 7 to 11 cycles and used a J-beta primer mix along with a sample-barcoded 5' primer. A unique molecular identifier was introduced onto each TCR beta cDNA molecule by a template-switch 5' adaptor carrying 12 random nucleotides. Each sample yielded at least 3 million CDR3-containing paired-end reads. First-strand cDNA synthesis was performed from all RNA using the Mint cDNA synthesis kit, with priming by a TRBC-specific oligonucleotide. After uracil-DNA glycosylase treatment, a first 18-cycle PCR used universal primers M1SS and BC2_uni_R on all cDNA. The study's own analysis went as follows. For normalization, 1 million high-quality reads were randomly selected from each sample, with every read carrying a distinct molecular identifier. Reads sharing molecular identifiers were discarded rather than binned into consensus sequences. CDR3 identification, clonotype clustering and error correction used MiTCR with a Q25 quality threshold and the strictest error-elimination algorithm. A nonparametric unseen species model with Euler transformation was used to estimate lower-bound total TCR beta diversity. The public reads were quality trimmed at Q25 with fastp and then assembled into clones with MiXCR by TCRdb, keeping productive beta chains. Identical CDR3 protein sequences are pooled into one entry, listed with their most common genes and DNA. These V and J calls derive from TCRdb rather than the authors' analysis. In all, the sample holds roughly 800,000 distinct CDR3 sequences, and roughly 64% of those were seen once. The ten most abundant clones make up approximately 20% of the sample.

General conclusions and limits of the study: Conclusive comparison of naive and antigen-experienced compartments was prevented by the profiling of bulk unsorted PBMCs. Because donor CMV infection status was unknown, age-related changes in expanded clonotypes were potentially confounded. Observed TCR beta diversity per million T cells fell roughly linearly with age, and a significant reduction was already apparent by age roughly 40. Compared with the aged group, the long-lived group had more naive CD4+ T cells, fewer expanded clones and increased TCR diversity, a pattern suggesting age selection. Observed TCR beta diversity correlated strongly with the percentage of naive T cells measured by flow cytometry. Estimates of total diversity based on one million sequenced T cells were regarded as lower bounds and as underestimates.

The donors were under 40 Caucasian individuals from Russia, aged 6 to 90 years, who were systemically healthy. Approximately 9.3 milliliters of peripheral blood were collected from each donor into EDTA-treated Vacutainer tubes. Ficoll-Paque density-gradient centrifugation was used to isolate PBMCs, with at least 6.5 million obtained per sample. Trizol reagent was used to extract total RNA from the PBMCs, yielding at least 5.5 micrograms per sample. For every donor, an aliquot of PBMCs went through flow cytometry to measure the percentages of naive CD45RAhigh/CD27high T cells. The CDR3 runs 15 residues from the cysteine to the phenylalanine. Only the CDR3 region is kept as DNA, spanning 45 bases read in frame from base 1. The germline V gene yields SGHRS for CDR1 and YFSETQ for CDR2. V sheds 4 bases and J sheds 2 bases, leaving 16 bases between their ends.

Sequenced: blood. This TCR derives from a man aged 30-40 years in good health. The rearrangement joined TRBV5-1 to TRBJ2-7; a weak D assignment points to TRBD1 (6 bases agree). The CDR3 is CASSSGPDRTYEQYF. The DNA reads as follows: TGCGCCAGCAGCAGTGGTCCGGACAGAACCTACGAGCAGTACTTC.